This T cell receptor (beta chain) appears in the sequencing data of a study of T cells after posttransplantation cyclophosphamide. The study's findings and limits: TRB overlap between skin or GI tissue T cells and blood was limited. Donor-recipient repertoire similarity was low at 1-2 months, rising over year one.

To note about this clone: Its antigen is undetermined.

Assay used: immunoSEQ multiplex PCR; TCRdb lists only in-frame clones, some missing. The table records under 20,000 clones, approximately 74% of them present only once. Busulfan-fludarabine conditioning, marrow transplant, and cyclophosphamide on days +3 and +4 were administered. The germline gives CDR1 MNHEY, CDR2 SVGAGI. With 5 bases removed from V and 4 bases from J, the gap between germline ends came to 8 bases. The CDR3 extends over 12 amino acids. The chain has TRBV6-5 and TRBJ1-2; possible D gene TRBD1, 5 bases. The source of this sequence is a male patient in his thirties who received an allogeneic stem cell transplant from a related donor, was CMV-positive, and had acute GVHD only. T cells may partly derive from the graft donor. This specimen consisted of PBMCs, obtained after an allogeneic stem cell transplant with post-transplant cyclophosphamide. This CDR3 is CASSGDFYGYTF. For the CDR3, the DNA is TGTGCCAGCAGTGGGGACTTCTATGGCTACACCTTC.